The TCR beta chain under discussion was sequenced for a study of CD8+ T cells in alopecia areata. Overall study: Oral tofacitinib (5 to 10 mg twice daily) was administered to treated patients. Scoring of treated patients' severity used the percentage of affected scalp area.

Extraction of RNA preceded its reverse transcription into cDNA, which served as the sequencing template. Generated by immunoSEQ multiplex PCR, the TCRdb table keeps only in-frame clones and is missing some. The repertoire holds about 300,000 clones, with 58% as singletons. Treatment meaning: oral pan-JAK inhibitor, 5-10 mg twice daily. V was pared by 5 bases and J by 1 base, with 6 bases between. Germline V gene lookup returns CDR1 MDHEN and CDR2 SYDVKM. CDR3 length: 12 amino acids. This clone was observed a few times. The antigen remains undetermined. Other DNA sequences in the same sample also yield this CDR3. General study points: Patients showed less clear TCR sequence sharing than mice, possibly partly because of HLA diversity. Persistence during tofacitinib was seen for many expanded lesional clones in scalp and blood.

V usage is TRBV28 and J usage is TRBJ2-7, with no clear D. The material sequenced was CD4+ T cells sorted from blood, taken at week 24, from a patient treated with tofacitinib. The TCR comes from a human donor with alopecia areata. The CDR3 spells CASSLSSYEQYF. As DNA, the CDR3 is TGTGCCAGCAGTCTATCTTCCTACGAGCAGTACTTC. Filled out from reference TRBV28 and TRBJ2-7, the complete variable domain reads DVKVTQSSRYLVKRTGEKVFLECVQDMDHENMFWYRQDPGLGLRLIYFSYDVKMKEKGDIPEGYSVSREKKERFSLILESASTNQTSMYLCASSLSSYEQYFGPGTRLTVT.